A selection of T cell receptor beta chains follows, all from one sample in a study of CD8 T cells in Susac syndrome. MiXCR, applied by TCRdb to the immunoSEQ multiplex PCR reads, yields one record per CDR3 protein. The table lists roughly 170,000 distinct CDR3 sequences, roughly 92% of them singletons, with around 0.097% in the top ten. What was sequenced was CD4+ T cells from PBMCs. The receptors originated from a human donor with multiple sclerosis. Both conserved end residues are part of each CDR3. A D gene is named only where the DNA matches it firmly. Size is stated for part of the rows, as once, few or many counts, or as a class when the clone is expanded.

V gene: TRBV5-1
CDR3 length: 15
D gene: .
clone size: .
J gene: TRBJ2-3
CDR3 protein: CASSLEPGFTDTQYF
CDR3 DNA: TGCGCCAGCAGCTTGGAACCGGGATTCACAGATACGCAGTATTTT

V gene: TRBV14
CDR3 length: 12
D gene: .
clone size: .
J gene: TRBJ1-1
CDR3 protein: CASSPQNAEAFF
CDR3 DNA: TGTGCCAGCAGCCCACAGAACGCTGAAGCTTTCTTT

V gene: TRBV12-3/TRBV12-4
CDR3 length: 15
D gene: .
clone size: .
J gene: TRBJ1-3
CDR3 protein: CASSLLGRVGNTIYF
CDR3 DNA: TGTGCCAGCAGTTTACTTGGACGGGTGGGAAACACCATATATTTT

V gene: TRBV6-2/TRBV6-3
CDR3 length: 15
D gene: TRBD1
clone size: .
J gene: TRBJ1-5
CDR3 protein: CASSYLPGQGQPQHF
CDR3 DNA: TGTGCCAGCAGTTACTTGCCGGGACAGGGGCAGCCCCAGCATTTT

V gene: TRBV6-2/TRBV6-3
CDR3 length: 18
D gene: .
clone size: .
J gene: TRBJ1-5
CDR3 protein: CASSSVFAQGTSNQPQHF
CDR3 DNA: TGTGCCAGCAGCTCAGTTTTCGCCCAGGGAACAAGCAATCAGCCCCAGCATTTT

V gene: TRBV4-3
CDR3 length: 16
D gene: TRBD1
clone size: .
J gene: TRBJ1-4
CDR3 protein: CASSQARGQNNEKLFF
CDR3 DNA: TGCGCCAGCAGCCAAGCCAGGGGGCAGAATAATGAAAAACTGTTTTTT

V gene: TRBV6-2/TRBV6-3
CDR3 length: 12
D gene: .
clone size: once
J gene: TRBJ2-1
CDR3 protein: CASSPVTNEQFF
CDR3 DNA: TGTGCCAGCAGCCCGGTGACCAATGAGCAGTTCTTC

V gene: TRBV20-1
CDR3 length: 17
D gene: TRBD2
clone size: .
J gene: TRBJ2-7
CDR3 protein: CSANGHRRGLAGYEQYF
CDR3 DNA: TGCAGTGCTAACGGACACCGTCGAGGTCTAGCGGGCTACGAGCAGTACTTC

V gene: TRBV9
CDR3 length: 15
D gene: .
clone size: once
J gene: TRBJ1-2
CDR3 protein: CASSVGPASNYGYTF
CDR3 DNA: TGTGCCAGCAGCGTAGGACCCGCGTCTAACTATGGCTACACCTTC

V gene: TRBV12-3/TRBV12-4
CDR3 length: 15
D gene: TRBD2
clone size: .
J gene: TRBJ2-7
CDR3 protein: CASSLSLAGALEQYF
CDR3 DNA: TGTGCCAGCAGTCTATCGTTAGCGGGAGCTCTCGAGCAGTACTTC

V gene: TRBV11-2
CDR3 length: 14
D gene: .
clone size: .
J gene: TRBJ2-1
CDR3 protein: CASSSGLLSNEQFF
CDR3 DNA: TGTGCCAGCAGCTCCGGACTCTTATCCAATGAGCAGTTCTTC

V gene: TRBV25-1
CDR3 length: 17
D gene: TRBD1
clone size: .
J gene: TRBJ1-4
CDR3 protein: CASSANDGQGYNEKLFF
CDR3 DNA: TGTGCCAGCAGTGCGAACGATGGACAGGGGTATAATGAAAAACTGTTTTTT

V gene: TRBV5-1
CDR3 length: 12
D gene: .
clone size: .
J gene: TRBJ1-1
CDR3 protein: CASSLDATEAFF
CDR3 DNA: TGCGCCAGCAGCTTGGATGCCACTGAAGCTTTCTTT

V gene: TRBV4-1
CDR3 length: 16
D gene: .
clone size: .
J gene: TRBJ1-1
CDR3 protein: CASSQGPRGVSTEAFF
CDR3 DNA: TGCGCCAGCAGCCAAGGCCCCCGAGGGGTGAGCACTGAAGCTTTCTTT

V gene: TRBV12-3/TRBV12-4
CDR3 length: 12
D gene: .
clone size: .
J gene: TRBJ2-3
CDR3 protein: CASSPRVDTQYF
CDR3 DNA: TGTGCCAGCAGTCCTAGGGTGGATACGCAGTATTTT

V gene: TRBV28
CDR3 length: 16
D gene: TRBD1
clone size: .
J gene: TRBJ2-3
CDR3 protein: CASKISTGVDTDTQYF
CDR3 DNA: TGTGCCAGCAAGATATCGACAGGGGTCGACACAGATACGCAGTATTTT

V gene: TRBV5-5
CDR3 length: 14
D gene: .
clone size: once
J gene: TRBJ1-5
CDR3 protein: CASSLGPGDQPQHF
CDR3 DNA: TGTGCCAGCAGCTTGGGCCCGGGGGACCAGCCCCAGCATTTT

V gene: TRBV5-6
CDR3 length: 14
D gene: TRBD1
clone size: .
J gene: TRBJ1-2
CDR3 protein: CASSLGDRGYGYTF
CDR3 DNA: TGTGCCAGCAGCTTGGGGGACAGGGGCTATGGCTACACCTTC

V gene: TRBV5-4
CDR3 length: 15
D gene: .
clone size: .
J gene: TRBJ2-7
CDR3 protein: CASSPEGGKPYEQYF
CDR3 DNA: TGTGCCAGCAGCCCGGAGGGGGGGAAACCCTACGAGCAGTACTTC

V gene: TRBV19
CDR3 length: 15
D gene: .
clone size: .
J gene: TRBJ1-1
CDR3 protein: CASSKLRGLNTEAFF
CDR3 DNA: TGTGCCAGTAGCAAGCTCCGGGGCCTGAACACTGAAGCTTTCTTT

V gene: TRBV29-1
CDR3 length: 12
D gene: .
clone size: few
J gene: TRBJ2-7
CDR3 protein: CSVGDISYEQYF
CDR3 DNA: TGCAGCGTTGGTGACATCTCCTACGAGCAGTACTTC

V gene: TRBV28
CDR3 length: 13
D gene: .
clone size: .
J gene: TRBJ2-7
CDR3 protein: CASRLSGKGEQYF
CDR3 DNA: TGTGCCAGCAGATTATCAGGAAAAGGGGAGCAGTACTTC

V gene: TRBV23-1
CDR3 length: 15
D gene: TRBD1
clone size: .
J gene: TRBJ1-1
CDR3 protein: CASSHLGDSNTEAFF
CDR3 DNA: TGCGCCAGCAGTCACCTCGGGGACAGCAACACTGAAGCTTTCTTT

V gene: TRBV15
CDR3 length: 15
D gene: .
clone size: .
J gene: TRBJ1-2
CDR3 protein: CATSRVGAGKGGYTF
CDR3 DNA: TGTGCCACCAGCAGAGTGGGGGCAGGGAAGGGTGGCTACACCTTC

V gene: TRBV7-3
CDR3 length: 13
D gene: .
clone size: .
J gene: TRBJ2-1
CDR3 protein: CASSLEVGSEQFF
CDR3 DNA: TGTGCCAGCAGCTTAGAGGTGGGAAGTGAGCAGTTCTTC

V gene: TRBV10-3
CDR3 length: 13
D gene: .
clone size: once
J gene: TRBJ2-5
CDR3 protein: CAIAPVGQETQYF
CDR3 DNA: TGTGCCATCGCCCCAGTGGGGCAAGAGACCCAGTACTTC

V gene: TRBV7-3
CDR3 length: 17
D gene: .
clone size: .
J gene: TRBJ2-1
CDR3 protein: CASSLMGRLSSYNEQFF
CDR3 DNA: TGTGCCAGCAGCTTAATGGGGCGGCTGAGCTCCTACAATGAGCAGTTCTTC

V gene: TRBV18
CDR3 length: 13
D gene: TRBD2
clone size: once
J gene: TRBJ2-7
CDR3 protein: CASSPRGGHEQYF
CDR3 DNA: TGTGCCAGCTCACCACGCGGGGGACACGAGCAGTACTTC

V gene: TRBV28
CDR3 length: 18
D gene: .
clone size: .
J gene: TRBJ2-7
CDR3 protein: CASSLGLGGRSPGYEQYF
CDR3 DNA: TGTGCCAGCAGTTTGGGGCTGGGCGGCAGGAGTCCGGGTTACGAGCAGTACTTC

V gene: TRBV18
CDR3 length: 13
D gene: .
clone size: .
J gene: TRBJ1-2
CDR3 protein: CASSPEVDYGYTF
CDR3 DNA: TGTGCCAGCTCACCAGAGGTCGACTATGGCTACACCTTC

V gene: TRBV14
CDR3 length: 14
D gene: TRBD1
clone size: .
J gene: TRBJ1-5
CDR3 protein: CASSRGGAGQPQHF
CDR3 DNA: TGTGCCAGCAGCCGAGGGGGCGCGGGACAGCCCCAGCATTTT

V gene: TRBV18
CDR3 length: 14
D gene: .
clone size: .
J gene: TRBJ2-7
CDR3 protein: CASSVGTAHYEQYF
CDR3 DNA: TGTGCCAGCTCTGTGGGTACAGCCCATTACGAGCAGTACTTC

V gene: TRBV27
CDR3 length: 13
D gene: .
clone size: .
J gene: TRBJ1-5
CDR3 protein: CASSLRNNQPQHF
CDR3 DNA: TGTGCCAGCAGTCTACGTAACAATCAGCCCCAGCATTTT

V gene: TRBV20-1
CDR3 length: 12
D gene: .
clone size: once
J gene: TRBJ2-1
CDR3 protein: CSALKGGHEQFF
CDR3 DNA: TGCAGTGCCCTAAAGGGGGGACATGAGCAGTTCTTC

V gene: TRBV20-1
CDR3 length: 13
D gene: .
clone size: .
J gene: TRBJ2-1
CDR3 protein: CSAERQTRSEQFF
CDR3 DNA: TGCAGTGCTGAACGCCAGACCCGCAGTGAGCAGTTCTTC

V gene: TRBV7-2
CDR3 length: 14
D gene: TRBD2
clone size: .
J gene: TRBJ2-3
CDR3 protein: CASSSGTSGWTQYF
CDR3 DNA: TGTGCCAGCAGCAGCGGGACTAGCGGGTGGACCCAGTATTTT

V gene: TRBV15
CDR3 length: 13
D gene: .
clone size: once
J gene: TRBJ1-2
CDR3 protein: CATSRGQKYGYTF
CDR3 DNA: TGTGCCACCAGCAGAGGACAGAAGTATGGCTACACCTTC

V gene: TRBV19
CDR3 length: 14
D gene: .
clone size: .
J gene: TRBJ2-4
CDR3 protein: CASSVGLSKNIQYF
CDR3 DNA: TGTGCCAGTAGTGTCGGGCTCTCCAAAAACATTCAGTACTTC

V gene: TRBV3-1
CDR3 length: 14
D gene: .
clone size: .
J gene: TRBJ1-1
CDR3 protein: CASSPQGTHTEAFF
CDR3 DNA: TGTGCCAGCAGCCCTCAGGGGACCCACACTGAAGCTTTCTTT

V gene: TRBV5-1
CDR3 length: 13
D gene: .
clone size: .
J gene: TRBJ2-5
CDR3 protein: CASSRNNQETQYF
CDR3 DNA: TGCGCCAGCAGCAGGAATAATCAAGAGACCCAGTACTTC

V gene: TRBV5-6
CDR3 length: 17
D gene: .
clone size: .
J gene: TRBJ1-5
CDR3 protein: CASSLTAGGGSNQPQHF
CDR3 DNA: TGTGCCAGCAGCTTGACCGCCGGGGGAGGAAGCAATCAGCCCCAGCATTTT

V gene: TRBV7-9
CDR3 length: 16
D gene: TRBD2
clone size: .
J gene: TRBJ2-3
CDR3 protein: CASSLTGTSDTDTQYF
CDR3 DNA: TGTGCCAGCAGCTTAACGGGAACTAGCGACACAGATACGCAGTATTTT